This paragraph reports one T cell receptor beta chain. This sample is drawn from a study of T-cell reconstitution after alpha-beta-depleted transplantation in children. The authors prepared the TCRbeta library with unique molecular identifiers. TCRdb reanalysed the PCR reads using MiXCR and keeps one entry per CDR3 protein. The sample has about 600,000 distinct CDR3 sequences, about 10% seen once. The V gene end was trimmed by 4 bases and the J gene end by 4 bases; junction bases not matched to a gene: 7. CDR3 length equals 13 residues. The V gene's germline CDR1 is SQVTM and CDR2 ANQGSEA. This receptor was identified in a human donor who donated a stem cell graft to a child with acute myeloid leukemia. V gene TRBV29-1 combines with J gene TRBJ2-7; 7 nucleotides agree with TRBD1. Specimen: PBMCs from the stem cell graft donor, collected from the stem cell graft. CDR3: CSVVGQPTYEQYF. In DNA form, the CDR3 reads TGCAGCGTTGTGGGACAGCCTACTTACGAGCAGTACTTC.